A selection of T cell receptor beta chains follows, all from one sample in a study of T cells in Graves' hyperthyroidism and ophthalmopathy. TCRdb independently ran MiXCR on the multiplex PCR reads; one entry per CDR3 protein. The data show 300,000 to 500,000 distinct CDR3 sequences, roughly 13% seen once. The sample comprised blood. Receptors were obtained from a man over 45 with Graves' ophthalmopathy. The CDR3 runs from the conserved cysteine through the conserved F or W. A D gene is named only where the DNA matches it firmly. A clone size is listed for some rows: how often the clone was seen (once, few, many), or a class if it is expanded.

>TRBJ2-1|many|TRBV5-1|TRBD1
CASSLTGQVYNEQFF
TGCGCCAGCAGCTTAACTGGACAGGTCTACAATGAGCAGTTCTTC
>TRBJ2-7|many|TRBV28|.
CASSYPPTASTYEQYF
TGTGCCAGCAGTTACCCCCCTACAGCATCCACCTACGAGCAGTACTTC
>TRBJ2-7|many|TRBV7-2|.
CASLQGSYSYEQYF
TGTGCCAGCCTCCAGGGCTCTTACTCCTACGAGCAGTACTTC
>TRBJ2-1|few|TRBV19|TRBD2
CASSIAGLATNEQFF
TGTGCCAGTAGTATAGCGGGACTAGCAACTAATGAGCAGTTCTTC
>TRBJ2-2|many|TRBV20-1|TRBD2
CSALRGSSVGELFF
TGCAGTGCTTTACGCGGGAGCTCGGTCGGGGAGCTGTTTTTT
>TRBJ2-1|many|TRBV11-2|.
CASSWGVSYNEQFF
TGTGCCAGCAGCTGGGGGGTCTCCTACAATGAGCAGTTCTTC
>TRBJ2-3|few|TRBV6-1|.
CASSYAPSVGSSSDTQYF
TGTGCCAGCAGTTACGCGCCCTCTGTGGGGAGTTCATCAGATACGCAGTATTTT
>TRBJ2-1|.|TRBV6-1|TRBD2
CASSTTSGHNEQFF
TGTGCCAGCAGTACAACTAGCGGACACAATGAGCAGTTCTTC
>TRBJ2-7|many|TRBV11-2|.
CASSFRDLPYEQYF
TGTGCCAGCAGCTTCCGGGACCTACCCTACGAGCAGTACTTC
>TRBJ2-7|many|TRBV12-3/TRBV12-4|.
CASSFRGPYEQYF
TGTGCCAGCAGTTTTAGAGGGCCCTACGAGCAGTACTTC
>TRBJ2-7|few|TRBV6-1|.
CASSRTLDNEQYF
TGTGCCAGCAGTAGGACATTAGACAACGAGCAGTACTTC
>TRBJ1-1|once|TRBV27|.
CASSLLGSLRGTEAFF
TGTGCCAGCAGTTTATTAGGGTCCCTACGAGGCACTGAAGCTTTCTTT
>TRBJ2-2|.|TRBV7-2|TRBD2
CATRGVGELFF
TGTGCCACCCGGGGGGTCGGGGAGCTGTTTTTT
>TRBJ2-1|many|TRBV20-1|.
CSAKKGKTYNEQFF
TGCAGTGCGAAGAAAGGGAAGACCTACAATGAGCAGTTCTTC
>TRBJ2-1|many|TRBV27|.
CASSYLGRPSYNEQFF
TGTGCCAGCAGCTATCTGGGGAGGCCCTCCTACAATGAGCAGTTCTTC
>TRBJ1-1|.|TRBV11-2|.
CASSLLAQAPWANTEAFF
TGTGCCAGCAGCCTCCTGGCGCAGGCTCCTTGGGCGAACACTGAAGCTTTCTTT
>TRBJ2-5|.|TRBV12-3/TRBV12-4|.
CASSFGGATQYF
TGTGCCAGCAGTTTTGGGGGGGCTACCCAGTACTTC
>TRBJ1-1|many|TRBV7-2|.
CASSHGAGLAFF
TGTGCCAGCAGCCACGGGGCAGGGTTGGCTTTCTTT
>TRBJ2-7|many|TRBV12-3/TRBV12-4|TRBD1
CASSPNRGKGSYEQYF
TGTGCCAGCAGTCCAAACAGGGGAAAGGGCTCCTACGAGCAGTACTTC
>TRBJ2-7|.|TRBV6-1|TRBD1
CASSEEDRVLYEQYF
TGTGCCAGTTCGGAGGAGGACAGGGTTTTGTACGAGCAGTACTTC